This paragraph reports one TCR beta chain. This clonotype has ten or more counts. Its antigen is currently not known. Base qualities are not provided; no much larger clone lies one nucleotide away. This sample stems from a study of response to subunit inactivated influenza vaccine (dated by TCRdb to the late 2010s). Notes on the research overall: The study used deep quantitative T cell receptor repertoire profiling to track responses to a trivalent subunit inactivated influenza vaccine. Study-level results and caveats: The authors suggested that each seasonal influenza vaccination may recruit only a limited number of new T cells.

The CDR3, from cysteine to phenylalanine, totals 13 residues. Solely the CDR3 DNA is kept, with 39 bases framed from the first base. V is cut by 5 bases and J by 6 bases, and the space between the germline ends is 11 bases. Receptor amplification or capture employed RT-PCR. TCRdb names Illumina HiSeq 2500 as the instrument used. The public reads were reprocessed in TCRdb via fastp at Q25 and MiXCR, keeping in-frame beta chains. Each entry is one CDR3 protein sequence, shown with its most common DNA and genes. This sample gives 400,000 to 650,000 distinct CDR3 sequences in total; under 8.5% of them show up just once. The ten largest make up around 13% of the sample.

This sequence originates from a man aged 50 to 69 who received an inactivated influenza vaccine. Donor details come from another sample of the same person, matched by shared clones. The source material was PBMCs from blood, sampled roughly 24 months after vaccination. This chain is built from TRBV12-3 or TRBV12-4 and TRBJ1-5; TRBD1 could be the D gene, as 6 bases match. Here the CDR3 is given as CASSLQGSQPQHF. The DNA sequence reads TGTGCCAGCAGTCTACAGGGAAGTCAGCCCCAGCATTTT.